This T cell receptor (beta chain) was recovered during a study of blood T cell repertoires in COVID-19. Overall study context: COVID-19 samples, acute and convalescent, were from the United States, Italy and Spain. T cells, B-cell-depleted T cells, or PBMCs provided the cDNA or gDNA that served as material.

Original processing notes: Reference gene primer amplification gave estimated nucleated cell counts. Produced via immunoSEQ multiplex PCR; TCRdb's table is partial and in-frame only. D and trimming were read from the DNA, whereas the V and J calls and clone size are those reported in that table. This table holds around 250,000 clones, around 80% found once. CDR1 and CDR2 from the germline V gene are KGHDR and SFDVKD. CDR3 length: 15 residues. Trimming at V came to 7 bases and at J to 0 bases, leaving 7 bases not matched to a gene. Sequenced sample: peripheral blood. V gene TRBV24-1 combines with J gene TRBJ1-2; the match to TRBD1 covers 7 bases. The sequence came from a man in his forties with active or convalescent COVID-19. The CDR3 loop is CATSPPGQSNYGYTF. CDR3 in DNA: TGTGCCACCAGCCCACCGGGACAGTCTAACTATGGCTACACCTTC.